This record covers a single T cell receptor (beta chain). Sequenced by immunoSEQ multiplex PCR; TCRdb stores in-frame clones only, minus some. The repertoire holds over 120,000 clones, with around four fifths as singletons. The CDR3 contains 12 residues. After removal of 4 bases from V and 11 bases from J, the junction contained 3 bases not matched to a gene. This record comes from a study of blood T cell repertoires in COVID-19. Study as a whole: Acute and convalescent COVID-19 specimens originated in the United States, Italy and Spain.

V is TRBV12-3 or TRBV12-4 and J is TRBJ1-1, with 11 bases aligning to TRBD1. The receptor was derived from a woman between 50 and 59 years old who had recovered from COVID-19. Sequenced: PBMCs or T cells enriched from blood (not recorded which). The CDR3 reads CASSSGQGDAFF. CDR3 nucleotide sequence: TGTGCCAGCAGTTCGGGACAGGGGGATGCTTTCTTT.